This entry is about one TCR beta chain. Germline-derived CDR1 and CDR2 are MNHEY and SVGAGI. The CDR3 contains 12 residues. With 4 bases removed from V and 4 bases from J, the gap between germline ends came to 7 bases. TCRdb reprocessed the RT-PCR reads with MiXCR, giving one entry per CDR3 protein. The data contain fewer than 800,000 distinct CDR3 sequences, approximately 15% of them singletons. This chain connects TRBV6-5 to TRBJ1-1, with no clear D. This TCR was sampled from a female donor in good health, serving as a healthy control. Material for sequencing was memory CD4+ T cells from blood. CDR3 loop: CASSSPSTEAFF. CDR3 nucleotide sequence: TGTGCCAGCAGTTCCCCCAGCACTGAAGCTTTCTTT.